Below are 10 T cell receptor beta chains sequenced from a single sample in a study of cytomegalovirus exposure and HLA in healthy donors. Sequencing used immunoSEQ multiplex PCR; TCRdb keeps in-frame clones, though not all of them. The data hold about 82,000 clones, with 85% to 95% observed a single time. Source material: PBMCs. The receptors were gathered from a man younger than 30 in good health and CMV-seronegative.

The CDR3 sequence is CAWSRFSGGTTDTQYF. The CDR3 nucleotides are TGTGCCTGGAGTAGGTTCAGCGGGGGGACCACAGATACGCAGTATTTT. The rearrangement uses TRBV30 and TRBJ2-3, with 9 nucleotides matching TRBD2. V dropped 2 bases and J dropped 2; count of bases not matched to a gene: 8. Germline V gives CDR1 GTSNPN, CDR2 SVGIG (reference sequence). There are 16 residues in the CDR3.

The V gene is TRBV6-1, the J gene TRBJ1-5, with D unclear. This CDR3 comprises 16 residues. Germline V gives CDR1 MNHNS, CDR2 SASEGT. V was clipped by 3 bases and J by 3 bases, with 15 bases between them. The CDR3 DNA reads TGTGCCAGCAGTGAGCACGGCATCCAGGTCAATCAGCCCCAGCATTTT. Amino acid sequence: CASSEHGIQVNQPQHF.

This chain connects TRBV30 to TRBJ1-1; 9 bases align to TRBD1. CDR1 and CDR2 (germline): GTSNPN, SVGIG (reference sequence). The CDR3 spans 16 residues. V was pared by 0 bases and J by 6 bases, with 11 bases of the junction left unmatched. The CDR3 DNA sequence: TGTGCCTGGAGTGTAGGCCTACAGGGGGCGAGGTCTGAAGCTTTCTTT. Translation: CAWSVGLQGARSEAFF.

V is TRBV30 and J is TRBJ2-5; D unclear. The CDR3 runs to 14 residues. Germline V gene data show CDR1 as GTSNPN and CDR2 as SVGIG (reference sequence). Written as DNA, the CDR3 is TGTGCACATGGAGAGGTCGGCGGTAGGGAGACCCAGTACTTC. Translated: CAHGEVGGRETQYF.

The chain links TRBV7-9 to TRBJ1-1, with unresolved D. Between the trimmed V and J ends, which lost 1 base and 0 bases, there was a span of 3 bases. The V gene's germline CDR1 is SEHNR and CDR2 FQNEAQ (reference sequence). The CDR3 has 13 amino acids. The CDR3 loop is CASSLVLNTEAFF. The CDR3 DNA is TGTGCCAGCAGCTTAGTATTGAACACTGAAGCTTTCTTT.

The rearrangement links TRBV2 to TRBJ2-7, with 7 bases that match TRBD2. Germline-derived CDR1 and CDR2 are SNHLY and FYNNEI. V shed 3 bases and J 1 base; nucleotides not matched to a gene: 6. This CDR3 has 15 amino acids. The CDR3 DNA reads TGTGCCAGCAGTGATGGCGGGCGGGGGTCCTACGAGCAGTACTTC. It is translated as CASSDGGRGSYEQYF.

The V gene is TRBV20-1, the J gene TRBJ2-1; D not resolved. The length of the CDR3 is 11 residues. Looked up from germline, CDR1 is DFQATT and CDR2 is SNEGSKA (reference sequence). V dropped 2 bases and J dropped 4 bases, with 3 bases sitting between them. CDR3 nucleotide sequence: TGCAGTGCTAGATTATACAATGAGCAGTTCTTC. Its protein is CSARLYNEQFF.

V usage is TRBV30 and J usage is TRBJ1-1; no reliable D call. The CDR3 is 13 amino acids. Germline V CDR1 and CDR2: GTSNPN, SVGIG (reference sequence). Trimming took 0 bases from V and 0 from J, leaving 5 bases between them. This chain's CDR3 is CAWSVQLNTEAFF. For the CDR3, the DNA is TGTGCCTGGAGTGTACAATTGAACACTGAAGCTTTCTTT.

This clone has a single count. The chain has TRBV6-1 and TRBJ2-5; D possibly corresponds to TRBD1 (6 bases). Germline CDR1 is MNHNS and CDR2 is SASEGT. The CDR3 has 15 residues. The germline V and J ends were trimmed by 7 bases and 5 bases, with 20 bases remaining between them. The CDR3 region has the DNA TGTGCCAGCACTGGAACCGGGACAAAAGGGGAGACCCAGTACTTC. Translating gives CASTGTGTKGETQYF.

This rearrangement joins TRBV11-2 to TRBJ1-2; the match to TRBD1 covers 10 bases. The CDR3 totals 15 residues. The germline V gene has CDR1 SGHAT and CDR2 FQNNGV. V lost 4 bases to trimming and J lost 5 bases; unmatched junction nucleotides: 7. The CDR3 region has the DNA TGTGCCAGCAGCTCATCCGGGACAGGGGAATATGGCTACACCTTC. Protein product: CASSSSGTGEYGYTF.